This is a list of T cell receptor beta chains from one sample in a study of blood T cells in healthy people across ages. TCRdb analysed the 5' RACE reads with MiXCR anew, one entry per CDR3 protein. The sample yields 790,000 or so distinct CDR3 sequences, 56% seen once. The sequencing sample was made of blood. All receptors come from a middle-aged man in good health. The CDR3 runs from the conserved cysteine through the conserved F or W. Fields, in order: D gene, J gene, clone size, V gene, CDR3 protein, CDR3 DNA. A D gene is named only where the DNA matches it firmly. Clone size is not always given. Where it is, it says once, few, many or a class for expanded clones.

d_gene: NA
j_gene: TRBJ1-5
abundance: NA
v_gene: TRBV6-2/TRBV6-3
CDR3aa: CASSSPQAFEGLREPQHF
CDR3nt: TGTGCCAGCAGTTCGCCCCAAGCTTTTGAGGGTCTCAGGGAGCCCCAGCATTTT

d_gene: NA
j_gene: TRBJ2-7
abundance: NA
v_gene: TRBV7-9
CDR3aa: CASSTEFYEQYF
CDR3nt: TGTGCCAGCAGCACGGAGTTCTACGAGCAGTACTTC

d_gene: NA
j_gene: TRBJ2-1
abundance: few
v_gene: TRBV2
CDR3aa: CASSEVSQNEQFF
CDR3nt: TGTGCCAGCAGTGAAGTTTCGCAGAATGAGCAGTTCTTC

d_gene: NA
j_gene: TRBJ2-5
abundance: NA
v_gene: TRBV10-3
CDR3aa: CAISEGSGEGETQYF
CDR3nt: TGTGCCATCAGTGAGGGCTCCGGGGAAGGGGAGACCCAGTACTTC

d_gene: TRBD2
j_gene: TRBJ2-3
abundance: NA
v_gene: TRBV5-1
CDR3aa: CASSLALSGGIDTQYF
CDR3nt: TGCGCCAGCAGCTTGGCCCTTAGCGGGGGGATAGATACGCAGTATTTT

d_gene: NA
j_gene: TRBJ2-1
abundance: NA
v_gene: TRBV7-6
CDR3aa: CASSLVGGVGTEQFF
CDR3nt: TGTGCCAGCAGCTTAGTCGGTGGGGTCGGCACTGAGCAGTTCTTC

d_gene: TRBD1
j_gene: TRBJ1-2
abundance: many
v_gene: TRBV7-2
CDR3aa: CASRQDRGYYGYTF
CDR3nt: TGTGCCAGCAGGCAGGACAGGGGGTACTATGGCTACACCTTC

d_gene: TRBD2
j_gene: TRBJ2-5
abundance: NA
v_gene: TRBV20-1
CDR3aa: CSASREGLETQYF
CDR3nt: TGCAGTGCTAGTCGGGAGGGTTTGGAGACCCAGTACTTC

d_gene: NA
j_gene: TRBJ2-3
abundance: NA
v_gene: TRBV3-1
CDR3aa: CASSQKVAVRSTDTQYF
CDR3nt: TGTGCCAGCAGCCAAAAAGTAGCGGTGAGGAGCACAGATACGCAGTATTTT

d_gene: NA
j_gene: TRBJ1-2
abundance: NA
v_gene: TRBV13
CDR3aa: CASSNGVNYGYTF
CDR3nt: TGTGCCAGCAGCAATGGGGTTAACTATGGCTACACCTTC

d_gene: TRBD2
j_gene: TRBJ2-5
abundance: NA
v_gene: TRBV7-3
CDR3aa: CASSLRASGRSYNEQYF
CDR3nt: TGTGCCAGCAGCTTAAGGGCTAGCGGGAGGTCCTACAATGAGCAGTACTTC

d_gene: NA
j_gene: TRBJ2-7
abundance: few
v_gene: TRBV15
CDR3aa: CATSRDFLGDEQYF
CDR3nt: TGTGCCACCAGCAGAGATTTTTTGGGGGACGAGCAGTACTTC

d_gene: NA
j_gene: TRBJ1-2
abundance: few
v_gene: TRBV12-3/TRBV12-4
CDR3aa: CASRPPSVTDGYTF
CDR3nt: TGTGCCAGCAGGCCACCATCTGTCACGGATGGCTACACCTTC

d_gene: TRBD1
j_gene: TRBJ2-7
abundance: NA
v_gene: TRBV27
CDR3aa: CASSFRAEDRGYEQYF
CDR3nt: TGTGCCAGCAGTTTCCGGGCGGAGGACAGGGGCTACGAGCAGTACTTC

d_gene: NA
j_gene: TRBJ2-5
abundance: few
v_gene: TRBV12-5
CDR3aa: CASGLWGQETQYF
CDR3nt: TGTGCTAGTGGTTTATGGGGTCAAGAGACCCAGTACTTC

d_gene: NA
j_gene: TRBJ2-3
abundance: NA
v_gene: TRBV5-1
CDR3aa: CASSWTAPLDTQYF
CDR3nt: TGCGCCAGCAGCTGGACTGCCCCGTTAGATACGCAGTATTTT

d_gene: TRBD1
j_gene: TRBJ2-7
abundance: NA
v_gene: TRBV28
CDR3aa: CASQPPGQGSYEQYF
CDR3nt: TGTGCCAGCCAACCTCCGGGACAGGGTTCCTACGAGCAGTACTTC

d_gene: NA
j_gene: TRBJ2-7
abundance: few
v_gene: TRBV7-9
CDR3aa: CASIDTAYEQYF
CDR3nt: TGTGCCAGCATCGACACAGCCTACGAGCAGTACTTC

d_gene: TRBD2
j_gene: TRBJ2-3
abundance: NA
v_gene: TRBV7-9
CDR3aa: CASFGIAGNTDTQYF
CDR3nt: TGTGCCAGCTTTGGAATAGCGGGGAACACAGATACGCAGTATTTT

d_gene: NA
j_gene: TRBJ2-5
abundance: few
v_gene: TRBV15
CDR3aa: CATSRAGSKETQYF
CDR3nt: TGTGCCACCAGCAGAGCAGGGTCCAAAGAGACCCAGTACTTC

d_gene: TRBD1
j_gene: TRBJ2-5
abundance: NA
v_gene: TRBV28
CDR3aa: CASSTGGASWKTQYF
CDR3nt: TGTGCCAGCAGTACAGGGGGCGCGTCCTGGAAGACCCAGTACTTC

d_gene: NA
j_gene: TRBJ2-1
abundance: NA
v_gene: TRBV5-5
CDR3aa: CASSRLTGNSYNEQFF
CDR3nt: TGTGCCAGCAGCCGGTTGACAGGCAACTCCTACAATGAGCAGTTCTTC

d_gene: TRBD1
j_gene: TRBJ2-6
abundance: NA
v_gene: TRBV7-9
CDR3aa: CASSPGATGFAGANVLTF
CDR3nt: TGTGCCAGCAGCCCAGGAGCGACAGGGTTTGCTGGGGCCAACGTCCTGACTTTC

d_gene: TRBD2
j_gene: TRBJ2-7
abundance: NA
v_gene: TRBV7-3
CDR3aa: CASSSTSASSYNEQYF
CDR3nt: TGTGCCAGCAGTTCAACTAGCGCGAGCTCCTACAATGAGCAGTACTTC

d_gene: NA
j_gene: TRBJ2-1
abundance: NA
v_gene: TRBV9
CDR3aa: CASSAARRSGGNEQFF
CDR3nt: TGTGCCAGCAGCGCAGCCCGAAGAAGTGGGGGCAATGAGCAGTTCTTC

d_gene: NA
j_gene: TRBJ2-5
abundance: few
v_gene: TRBV11-2
CDR3aa: CASSLGVVNQETQYF
CDR3nt: TGTGCCAGCAGCTTAGGAGTGGTCAACCAAGAGACCCAGTACTTC

d_gene: NA
j_gene: TRBJ2-7
abundance: NA
v_gene: TRBV20-1
CDR3aa: CSAPRGQASGGEQYF
CDR3nt: TGCAGTGCCCCACGGGGACAGGCATCGGGAGGCGAGCAGTACTTC

d_gene: TRBD2
j_gene: TRBJ2-3
abundance: NA
v_gene: TRBV6-2/TRBV6-3
CDR3aa: CASSYSKREADTQYF
CDR3nt: TGTGCCAGCAGTTACTCAAAGCGGGAGGCAGATACGCAGTATTTT

d_gene: NA
j_gene: TRBJ2-6
abundance: NA
v_gene: TRBV20-1
CDR3aa: CSARSAAGASVLTF
CDR3nt: TGCAGTGCTAGGTCGGCGGCTGGGGCCAGCGTCCTGACTTTC

d_gene: NA
j_gene: TRBJ2-7
abundance: once
v_gene: TRBV6-2/TRBV6-3
CDR3aa: CATRGTTYEQYF
CDR3nt: TGTGCCACGAGGGGGACGACCTACGAGCAGTACTTC

d_gene: NA
j_gene: TRBJ2-7
abundance: few
v_gene: TRBV20-1
CDR3aa: CSATGDHEQYF
CDR3nt: TGCAGTGCTACAGGGGATCACGAGCAGTACTTC

d_gene: TRBD1
j_gene: TRBJ1-2
abundance: NA
v_gene: TRBV20-1
CDR3aa: CSAHNFTGGGYGYTF
CDR3nt: TGCAGTGCTCACAACTTTACAGGGGGAGGCTATGGCTACACCTTC

d_gene: TRBD2
j_gene: TRBJ2-5
abundance: NA
v_gene: TRBV28
CDR3aa: CASSPLGGLAGGLMYQETQYF
CDR3nt: TGTGCCAGCAGCCCCCTTGGGGGACTAGCGGGGGGCCTTATGTACCAAGAGACCCAGTACTTC

d_gene: NA
j_gene: TRBJ2-3
abundance: NA
v_gene: TRBV15
CDR3aa: CATSTSKASTDTQYF
CDR3nt: TGTGCCACCAGCACGTCAAAGGCTAGCACAGATACGCAGTATTTT

d_gene: NA
j_gene: TRBJ1-4
abundance: few
v_gene: TRBV29-1
CDR3aa: CSVKPTNEKLFF
CDR3nt: TGCAGCGTAAAACCCACTAATGAAAAACTGTTTTTT

d_gene: NA
j_gene: TRBJ2-1
abundance: NA
v_gene: TRBV5-1
CDR3aa: CASSYDRVEGEQFF
CDR3nt: TGCGCCAGCAGTTATGACAGGGTGGAGGGTGAGCAGTTCTTC

d_gene: NA
j_gene: TRBJ1-2
abundance: NA
v_gene: TRBV21-1
CDR3aa: CASTDSQTGWAYGYTF
CDR3nt: TGTGCCAGCACCGATTCCCAGACAGGGTGGGCCTATGGCTACACCTTC

d_gene: NA
j_gene: TRBJ2-3
abundance: NA
v_gene: TRBV4-2
CDR3aa: CASSQDLRGGSTDTQYF
CDR3nt: TGTGCCAGCAGCCAAGATCTGAGGGGAGGTAGCACAGATACGCAGTATTTT

d_gene: NA
j_gene: TRBJ1-1
abundance: few
v_gene: TRBV3-1
CDR3aa: CASSQEFAEAFF
CDR3nt: TGTGCCAGCAGCCAAGAGTTTGCAGAAGCTTTCTTT

d_gene: TRBD1
j_gene: TRBJ1-5
abundance: NA
v_gene: TRBV5-1
CDR3aa: CASSLEGTGTTSNQPQHF
CDR3nt: TGCGCCAGCAGCTTGGAAGGGACAGGGACTACCAGCAATCAGCCCCAGCATTTT

d_gene: NA
j_gene: TRBJ1-2
abundance: NA
v_gene: TRBV12-3/TRBV12-4
CDR3aa: CASSLLSFRGNYGYGYTF
CDR3nt: TGTGCCAGCAGTTTATTATCGTTTAGGGGCAACTACGGCTATGGCTACACCTTC

d_gene: TRBD1
j_gene: TRBJ2-4
abundance: NA
v_gene: TRBV7-2
CDR3aa: CASSFGQGKDIQYF
CDR3nt: TGTGCCAGCAGCTTCGGACAGGGGAAGGACATTCAGTACTTC

d_gene: NA
j_gene: TRBJ2-3
abundance: NA
v_gene: TRBV28
CDR3aa: CASSGSPADTQYF
CDR3nt: TGTGCCAGCAGTGGAAGTCCTGCAGATACGCAGTATTTT

d_gene: NA
j_gene: TRBJ1-2
abundance: NA
v_gene: TRBV20-1
CDR3aa: CSARGTAGYGYTF
CDR3nt: TGCAGTGCTAGAGGGACAGCCGGCTATGGCTACACCTTC

d_gene: TRBD2
j_gene: TRBJ2-1
abundance: once
v_gene: TRBV7-3
CDR3aa: CTSSPRLAGYRENEQFF
CDR3nt: TGTACCAGCAGCCCCCGACTAGCGGGATATAGGGAGAATGAGCAGTTCTTC

d_gene: TRBD2
j_gene: TRBJ2-7
abundance: NA
v_gene: TRBV6-2/TRBV6-3
CDR3aa: CASSQKGLAGEIPSLYEQYF
CDR3nt: TGTGCCAGCAGTCAGAAGGGACTAGCGGGCGAAATACCAAGCCTCTACGAGCAGTACTTC

d_gene: NA
j_gene: TRBJ1-2
abundance: few
v_gene: TRBV7-2
CDR3aa: CASSLPRRGGGYTF
CDR3nt: TGTGCCAGCAGCTTACCCCGGAGGGGGGGTGGCTACACCTTC

d_gene: TRBD2
j_gene: TRBJ2-3
abundance: NA
v_gene: TRBV20-1
CDR3aa: CSARIPGLARTDTQYF
CDR3nt: TGCAGTGCTAGAATACCGGGACTAGCGAGAACAGATACGCAGTATTTT

d_gene: NA
j_gene: TRBJ2-5
abundance: NA
v_gene: TRBV28
CDR3aa: CASSIQQGSQETQYF
CDR3nt: TGTGCCAGCAGTATTCAACAGGGATCCCAAGAGACCCAGTACTTC

d_gene: NA
j_gene: TRBJ2-7
abundance: NA
v_gene: TRBV27
CDR3aa: CASSSGTPQREQYF
CDR3nt: TGTGCCAGCAGTTCCGGGACTCCCCAGAGGGAGCAGTACTTC